The next 11 T cell receptor beta chains were all read from a single sample in a study of shared clonotypes between healthy human individuals. Method: immunoSEQ multiplex PCR; TCRdb's copy keeps in-frame clones and lacks some. The data contain nearly 750,000 clones, 72% of them singletons. Sequenced material: memory CD4+ T cells sorted from blood. The sample's subset: CD45RA-negative fraction. These receptors were taken from a woman in her twenties or thirties in good health.

This chain links TRBV4-1 with TRBJ2-2, with 12 bases identical to TRBD2. CDR3 length: 17 residues. V lost 1 base, J lost 7 bases, and 7 bases stayed unmatched. Per germline, CDR1 MGHRA and CDR2 YSYEKL. The CDR3 region has the DNA TGCGCCAGCAGCCAAGGTGTGACTAGCGGGAGTCGCGGGGAGCTGTTTTTT. Its translation: CASSQGVTSGSRGELFF.

This rearrangement joins TRBV7-9 to TRBJ1-2; possibly TRBD1 for D (5 bases). Looked up from germline, CDR1 is SEHNR and CDR2 is FQNEAQ (reference sequence). This CDR3 comprises 15 residues. V was cut by 5 bases and J by 4 bases, with 17 bases left in between. CDR3 amino acids: CASSPGRDVSYGYTF. The CDR3 bases are TGTGCCAGCAGCCCAGGGAGGGATGTGAGCTATGGCTACACCTTC. The variable domain in full, completed from reference TRBV7-9 and TRBJ1-2, reads DTGVSQNPRHKITKRGQNVTFRCDPISEHNRLYWYRQTLGQGPEFLTYFQNEAQLEKSRLLSDRFSAERPKGSFSTLEIQRTEQGDSAMYLCASSPGRDVSYGYTFGSGTRLTVV.

The chain recombines TRBV25-1 with TRBJ2-5; perhaps TRBD1 as D (6 bases). Germline V lookup: CDR1 MGHDK, CDR2 SYGVNS. CDR3 length equals 14 residues. The V end lost 3 bases, the J end lost 3 bases, and 11 bases lay between the germline ends. The CDR3 DNA reads as TGTGCCAGCAGTGACAGGGACACCGAAGAGACCCAGTACTTC. Protein sequence: CASSDRDTEETQYF.

V usage is TRBV30 and J usage is TRBJ2-5; D is unclear. Germline CDR1 is GTSNPN and CDR2 is SVGIG (reference sequence). This CDR3 region has 15 residues. V was cut by 5 bases and J by 0 bases, with 16 bases left in between. CDR3 sequence (DNA): TGTGCCTGGGGGATCGGCGGAGAGTACCAAGAGACCCAGTACTTC. It specifies CAWGIGGEYQETQYF.

This clone occurred once. V usage is TRBV7-2 and J usage is TRBJ2-1, with 10 bases aligning to TRBD2. Germline V gene data show CDR1 as SGHTA and CDR2 as FQGNSA. The CDR3 extends over 18 amino acids. The V gene end was trimmed by 5 bases and the J gene end by 1 base; junction bases not matched to a gene: 11. CDR3 nucleotides: TGTGCCAGCAGCCCAGGGGTTAGCGGGAGGCCGTCCTACAATGAGCAGTTCTTC. This encodes CASSPGVSGRPSYNEQFF.

The chain recombines TRBV5-4 with TRBJ2-3; the D gene is possibly TRBD2 (6 bases). This CDR3 region has 14 residues. The ends were cut back, 2 bases at V and 2 bases at J, with 9 bases in the middle. The V gene's germline CDR1 is SGHNT and CDR2 YYREEE (reference sequence). CDR3 bases: TGTGCCAGCAGCTTCAGCGGGTCCACAGATACGCAGTATTTT. It yields the protein CASSFSGSTDTQYF. Drawing the rest from reference TRBV5-4 and TRBJ2-3, the complete variable domain is ETGVTQSPTHLIKTRGQQVTLRCSSQSGHNTVSWYQQALGQGPQFIFQYYREEENGRGNFPPRFSGLQFPNYSSELNVNALELDDSALYLCASSFSGSTDTQYFGPGTRLTVL.

The rearrangement links TRBV29-1 to TRBJ1-1; a possible D gene is TRBD1 (5 bases). Per germline, CDR1 SQVTM and CDR2 ANQGSEA. The CDR3 is made up of 15 amino acids. The V gene lost 4 bases and the J gene lost 0 bases, with 15 bases spanning the gap. CDR3 sequence: CSVVREGSMNTEAFF. Here the CDR3 DNA reads TGCAGCGTTGTCAGGGAAGGTTCCATGAACACTGAAGCTTTCTTT.

The chain couples TRBV5-4 to TRBJ2-5; D may be TRBD1 or TRBD2 (5 bases each). CDR3 size: 14 residues. CDR1 is SGHNT and CDR2 is YYREEE in the germline V gene (reference sequence). V lost 1 base and J lost 3, with 10 bases in between. CDR3 residues: CASSLMGTKETQYF. The CDR3 DNA follows: TGTGCCAGCAGCTTGATGGGGACCAAAGAGACCCAGTACTTC.

The rearrangement links TRBV5-4 to TRBJ1-5; TRBD1 matches 7 bases. This CDR3 comprises 15 residues. The V gene end was trimmed by 0 bases and the J gene end by 2 bases; junction bases not matched to a gene: 2. Germline CDR1 and CDR2: SGHNT and YYREEE (reference sequence). CDR3 sequence (DNA): TGTGCCAGCAGCTTGGACAGGGGAGGCAATCAGCCCCAGCATTTT. Translating it yields CASSLDRGGNQPQHF.

The chain carries TRBV6-1 and TRBJ1-3; D is undetermined. Germline CDR1 is MNHNS and CDR2 is SASEGT. The CDR3 has 12 residues. The V end lost 4 bases, the J end lost 10 bases, and 11 bases lay between the germline ends. CDR3 DNA sequence: TGTGCCAGCAGTGTTTCCGGGAGTACCATATATTTT. It is translated as CASSVSGSTIYF.

The rearrangement links TRBV30 to TRBJ2-2; D remains ambiguous. V lost 0 bases and J 2 bases, leaving 10 bases between the germline ends. There are 15 residues in the CDR3. Germline V CDR1 and CDR2: GTSNPN, SVGIG (reference sequence). This CDR3 is CAWSVLGSNTGELFF. CDR3 bases: TGTGCCTGGAGTGTACTTGGAAGCAACACCGGGGAGCTGTTTTTT.